Presented here are 3 T cell receptor beta chains from one specimen sequenced in a study of blood T cell repertoires in COVID-19 (dated by TCRdb to 2020 to 2022). The library was made by the immunoSEQ multiplex PCR assay. Here the immuneACCESS table is served through TCRdb, limited to in-frame sequences with V and J called. Missing clones are a known gap in these copies; in checked studies unresolved V genes cover under half, and the rest lacks a known reason. This sample gives around 500,000 clones in total; approximately 87% of them show up just once. Approximately 1.8% of the sample belongs to the ten largest clones. Sequencing used PBMCs or T cells enriched from blood (not recorded which). Every receptor here comes from a woman between 35 and 50 years old who had recovered from COVID-19.

The chain employs TRBV4-1 and TRBJ1-4; D call uncertain. The germline gives CDR1 MGHRA, CDR2 YSYEKL. The CDR3 totals 16 residues. V was pared by 4 bases and J by 7 bases, with 19 bases between. CDR3 bases: TGCGCCAGCAGCCGAGAGGGCAATCTCGCGGGTGAAAAACTGTTTTTT. As protein: CASSREGNLAGEKLFF.

The chain recombines TRBV7-9 with TRBJ1-2, with TRBD1 matching over 8 bases. V was clipped by 5 bases and J by 8 bases; unmatched bases: 16. The CDR3 contains 16 residues. From germline, CDR1 is SEHNR and CDR2 FQNEAQ (reference sequence). The DNA for the CDR3 is TGTGCCAGCAGCCCACGGACAGGGCTAGTTTTACGGGGCTACACCTTC. As protein: CASSPRTGLVLRGYTF.

This chain connects TRBV10-1 to TRBJ1-6, with D hard to call. The CDR3 runs 14 residues. Germline values: CDR1 WNHNN, CDR2 SYGVQD (reference sequence). Trimming pared 5 bases from V and 7 bases from J, leaving 12 bases between. The CDR3 DNA is TGCGCCAGCAGTAATCCGGGAAACAATTCACCCCTCCACTTT. It codes for CASSNPGNNSPLHF.